The 25 T cell receptor beta chains presented below share a single source sample, sequenced in a study of blood T cell repertoires in COVID-19. The method was immunoSEQ multiplex PCR; TCRdb's version includes in-frame clones alone and lacks a portion of them. The repertoire consists of 200,000 to 300,000 clones, with approximately 90% occurring once and the leading ten covering around 3.5%. Sequencing input: peripheral blood. Every receptor here comes from a middle-aged woman with acute or convalescent COVID-19.

The rearrangement joins TRBV18 to TRBJ1-1; 8 bases are shared with TRBD1. Germline V CDR1 and CDR2: KGHSH, LQKENI. V shed 4 bases, J shed 3 bases, and the junction held 4 bases outside the gene matches. The CDR3 extends over 14 amino acids. The CDR3 DNA reads as TGTGCCAGCTCACTCCTGACAGGGGACACTGAAGCTTTCTTT. It encodes CASSLLTGDTEAFF.

The chain couples TRBV7-2 to TRBJ1-2; D remains ambiguous. Per germline, CDR1 SGHTA and CDR2 FQGNSA. The CDR3 runs 15 residues. The ends were cut back, 1 base at V and 2 bases at J, with 11 bases in the middle. CDR3 in amino acids: CASSLEPRLNYGYTF. Here the CDR3 DNA reads TGTGCCAGCAGCTTAGAACCGCGGCTCAACTATGGCTACACCTTC.

The chain carries TRBV3-1 (or the pseudogene TRBV3-2) and TRBJ2-2, with 13 bases that match TRBD2. CDR3 length: 15 residues. The germline V gene encodes CDR1 LGHDT and CDR2 YNNKEL (reference sequence). The V and J ends lost 5 bases and 7 bases, in that order; junction bases with no gene match: 4. CDR3 protein: CASSWTSGSRGELFF. CDR3 nucleotide sequence: TGTGCCAGCAGCTGGACTAGCGGGAGCCGCGGGGAGCTGTTTTTT.

The chain recombines TRBV5-1 with TRBJ1-2; no definite D call. The CDR3 has 15 residues. Between the trimmed V and J ends, which lost 3 bases and 6 bases, there was a span of 18 bases. Germline lookup yields CDR1 SGHRS and CDR2 YFSETQ. CDR3 in DNA: TGCGCCAGCAGCTCGCGATCAGGTTTGGGTCATGGCTACACCTTC. It codes for CASSSRSGLGHGYTF. Together with reference TRBV5-1 and TRBJ1-2, the CDR3 gives the full variable domain: KAGVTQTPRYLIKTRGQQVTLSCSPISGHRSVSWYQQTPGQGLQFLFEYFSETQRNKGNFPGRFSGRQFSNSRSEMNVSTLELGDSALYLCASSSRSGLGHGYTFGSGTRLTVV.

The chain joins TRBV6-5 to TRBJ1-5, with TRBD1 matching 9 bases. CDR1 and CDR2 (germline): MNHEY, SVGAGI. The CDR3 runs to 12 residues. V shed 2 bases and J 15 bases; nucleotides not matched to a gene: 5. The CDR3 DNA reads as TGTGCCAGCAGTTACGGGGGACAGGGTTTGCATTTT. Protein product: CASSYGGQGLHF.

This clone has a handful of counts. The CDR3 nucleotides read TGTGCCAGCAGCTTAGGCGCAGGGGGACTTTACGAGCAGTACGTC. Its translation: CASSLGAGGLYEQYV. This chain uses TRBV7-3 with TRBJ2-7, with a weak D call TRBD1 (7 bases). V was shortened by 2 bases and J by 4 bases, with 15 bases between the two germline ends. CDR3 length: 15 residues. Germline-derived CDR1 and CDR2 are SGHTA and FQGTGA.

V gene TRBV24-1 combines with J gene TRBJ2-1, with D perhaps TRBD1 (6 bases). Trimming stripped 4 bases from V and 2 bases from J, with 14 bases between. Germline-derived CDR1 and CDR2 are KGHDR and SFDVKD. The length of the CDR3 is 16 residues. Written as DNA, the CDR3 is TGTGCCACCAGTGACCTGGACAGTGGCACCTACAATGAGCAGTTCTTC. Translated: CATSDLDSGTYNEQFF.

The V call is TRBV18, the J call TRBJ2-1, with 7 bases fitting TRBD1. The junction had 2 bases not matched to a gene; V was cut back by 6 bases and J by 3 bases. This CDR3 has 13 amino acids. CDR1 KGHSH and CDR2 LQKENI come from the germline V gene. Here the CDR3 reads CASSRDSYNEQFF. CDR3 nucleotides: TGTGCCAGCTCCCGGGACAGCTACAATGAGCAGTTCTTC.

The CDR3 DNA sequence: TGTGCCAGCAGCGCGCATGTCGGCGGCTCCTACGAGCAGTACGTC. The encoded protein is CASSAHVGGSYEQYV. V gene TRBV6-5 combines with J gene TRBJ2-7; D uncertain. CDR1 MNHEY and CDR2 SVGAGI come from the germline V gene. Between the trimmed V and J ends, which lost 6 bases and 0 bases, there was a span of 15 bases. The CDR3 has 15 amino acids.

This rearrangement joins TRBV5-4 to TRBJ2-5; D perhaps matches TRBD1 (5 bases). The CDR3 runs to 14 residues. Trimming removed 1 base from V and 5 bases from J, with 12 bases in between. Germline loops: CDR1 SGHNT, CDR2 YYREEE (reference sequence). CDR3 amino acids: CASSLLGPWETQYF. Here the CDR3 DNA reads TGTGCCAGCAGCTTGTTGGGGCCCTGGGAGACCCAGTACTTC.

CDR3 sequence reads: CASSPNSVTGRNTEAFF. The CDR3 region has the DNA TGTGCCAGCAGCCCTAACTCAGTGACAGGGAGGAACACTGAAGCTTTCTTT. This chain links TRBV7-8 with TRBJ1-1, with 7 bases that match TRBD1. V dropped 5 bases and J dropped 1; count of bases not matched to a gene: 13. Germline CDR1 is SGHVS and CDR2 is FQNEAQ. The CDR3 has 17 amino acids.

The CDR3 sequence: CAWRRITGSEDSPLHF. The CDR3 nucleotides read TGTGCCTGGAGAAGGATAACAGGGTCCGAAGATTCACCCCTCCACTTT. The genes are TRBV30 and TRBJ1-6; weak D call: TRBD1 (6 bases). Germline V lookup: CDR1 GTSNPN, CDR2 SVGIG (reference sequence). Trimming cost V 3 bases and J 8 bases, with 20 bases left between them. The CDR3 spans 16 residues.

This clone has just a few counts. The CDR3 sequence: CASGLNPTVMLNTEAFF. The CDR3 DNA follows: TGTGCTAGTGGTTTGAATCCTACGGTAATGTTGAACACTGAAGCTTTCTTT. This chain joins TRBV12-5 and TRBJ1-1; unclear D gene. Between the trimmed V and J ends, which lost 2 bases and 0 bases, there was a span of 16 bases. Germline-derived CDR1 and CDR2 are LGHNT and FRNRAP. This CDR3 comprises 17 residues. Full variable domain (missing parts from reference TRBV12-5 and TRBJ1-1): DARVTQTPRHKVTEMGQEVTMRCQPILGHNTVFWYRQTMMQGLELLAYFRNRAPLDDSGMPKDRFSAEMPDATLATLKIQPSEPRDSAVYFCASGLNPTVMLNTEAFFGQGTRLTVV.

The V and J genes are TRBV6-5 and TRBJ1-5, with 7 bases aligning to TRBD1. From germline, CDR1 is MNHEY and CDR2 SVGAGI. The CDR3 extends over 14 amino acids. Trimming took 5 bases from V and 6 from J; bases not matched to a gene: 7. CDR3 residues: CASSLPGGSQPQHF. The CDR3 coding sequence is TGTGCCAGCAGTCTACCAGGGGGTAGTCAGCCCCAGCATTTT.

J is TRBJ1-2 and V is TRBV19, with D perhaps matching TRBD1 (6 bases). Per germline, CDR1 LNHDA and CDR2 SQIVND (reference sequence). V lost 5 bases and J lost 3, with 13 bases in between. CDR3 size: 14 residues. The CDR3 DNA is TGTGCCAGTAGTGGGGGGGACAACTACTATGGCTACACCTTC. It is translated as CASSGGDNYYGYTF.

The V and J genes are TRBV7-6 and TRBJ2-1, with a possible D match to TRBD2 (7 bases). The CDR3 contains 17 residues. V was trimmed by 1 base and J by 2 bases, leaving 15 bases between them. Looked up from germline, CDR1 is SGHVS and CDR2 is FNYEAQ. CDR3 DNA sequence: TGTGCCAGCAGCTTAGAATCTGTGGGGGGGCCCTACAATGAGCAGTTCTTC. Encoded protein: CASSLESVGGPYNEQFF.

The chain recombines TRBV3-1 (or the pseudogene TRBV3-2) with TRBJ2-1, with a weak D call TRBD2 (7 bases). CDR3 length: 14 amino acids. Per germline, CDR1 LGHDT and CDR2 YNNKEL (reference sequence). Trimming removed 2 bases from V and 8 bases from J, with 13 bases in between. In DNA, the CDR3 is TGTGCCAGCAGCCAACAACAGGGAGGGGATGAGCAGTTCTTC. It yields the protein CASSQQQGGDEQFF.

The chain couples TRBV27 to TRBJ2-3, with D tentatively TRBD2 (6 bases). The CDR3 is made up of 16 amino acids. V lost 2 bases, J lost 3 bases, and 15 bases lay in between. Germline values: CDR1 MNHEY, CDR2 SMNVEV (reference sequence). The chain's CDR3 is CASSLGVGGETDTQYF. For the CDR3, the DNA is TGTGCCAGCAGTTTAGGGGTCGGCGGGGAAACAGATACGCAGTATTTT.

The V call is TRBV5-6, the J call TRBJ2-7, with TRBD1 identical over 7 bases. With 2 bases clipped from V and 2 bases from J, the junction kept 1 base outside the gene matches. The CDR3 covers 13 residues. The germline V gene encodes CDR1 SGHDT and CDR2 YYEEEE. The CDR3 reads CASSFQGAYEQYV. The CDR3 DNA follows: TGTGCCAGCAGCTTTCAGGGGGCCTACGAGCAGTACGTC.

The chain is built from TRBV5-4 and TRBJ1-5; D not certain. The length of the CDR3 is 12 residues. Trimming removed 3 bases from V and 6 bases from J, with 7 bases in between. In germline, CDR1 is SGHNT, CDR2 YYREEE (reference sequence). CDR3 sequence (DNA): TGTGCCAGCAGCTCAGCGGGTCAGCCCCAGCATTTT. It specifies CASSSAGQPQHF.

The chain recombines TRBV10-3 with TRBJ1-2; D is perhaps TRBD1 (5 bases). V was cut by 10 bases and J by 0 bases, with 9 bases left in between. In germline, CDR1 is ENHRY, CDR2 SYGVKD. The CDR3 runs to 12 residues. The DNA of the CDR3 is TGTGCCACCGGGGGAACTAACTATGGCTACACCTTC. Residues: CATGGTNYGYTF.

This clone was detected once. The chain employs TRBV2 and TRBJ1-5; 8 positions match TRBD1. This CDR3 spans 15 amino acids. Germline values: CDR1 SNHLY, CDR2 FYNNEI. J was trimmed by 1 base and V by 4 bases; bases with no gene match: 3. CDR3 nucleotide sequence: TGTGCCAGCAGTGCAACAGGGGGGAGCAATCAGCCCCAGCATTTT. Protein product: CASSATGGSNQPQHF.

The chain recombines TRBV30 with TRBJ1-2; the D gene is possibly TRBD1 (5 bases). V was clipped by 1 base and J by 7 bases, with 13 bases between them. This CDR3 contains 13 residues. Germline V gene data show CDR1 as GTSNPN and CDR2 as SVGIG (reference sequence). In DNA form, the CDR3 reads TGTGCCTGGAGTGAGGGGCCCGCCGGTGGCTACACCTTC. The encoded protein is CAWSEGPAGGYTF.

This clone was counted only a few times. The V gene is TRBV7-2, the J gene TRBJ1-2; 7 bases are shared with TRBD1. The germline CDR1 and CDR2 sequences are SGHTA and FQGNSA. The CDR3 extends over 15 amino acids. With 5 bases clipped from V and 4 bases from J, the junction kept 10 bases outside the gene matches. The CDR3: CASSPPGQNRYGYTF. CDR3 nucleotides: TGTGCCAGCAGCCCCCCGGGACAGAATCGCTATGGCTACACCTTC.

The chain is built from TRBV7-8 and TRBJ2-1; tentative D call: TRBD2 (6 bases). CDR1 is SGHVS and CDR2 is FQNEAQ in the germline V gene. The CDR3 is made up of 17 amino acids. V was shortened by 2 bases and J by 0 bases, with 14 bases between the two germline ends. CDR3 nucleotides: TGTGCCAGCAGCTTATACCCGGGACTGAGCTCCTACAATGAGCAGTTCTTC. It encodes CASSLYPGLSSYNEQFF. Variable domain in full (rest from reference TRBV7-8 and TRBJ2-1): GAGVSQSPRYKVAKRGQDVALRCDPISGHVSLFWYQQALGQGPEFLTYFQNEAQLDKSGLPSDRFFAERPEGSVSTLKIQRTQQEDSAVYLCASSLYPGLSSYNEQFFGPGTRLTVL.